The T cell receptor (beta chain) under discussion was sequenced for a study of T cell responses to AZD1222 COVID-19 vaccine. CDR1 and CDR2 from the germline V gene are MNHNS and SASEGT. The V end was cut by 2 bases, the J end by 4 bases, with 14 bases between. This CDR3 spans 15 amino acids. Repertoires were generated with immunoSEQ multiplex PCR, while TCRdb's copy carries only in-frame clones and drops some. The sample lists 100,000 to 150,000 clones; approximately 90% were seen once. Sample: peripheral blood, taken on day 0 of AZD1222 vaccination. The chain links TRBV6-1 to TRBJ2-5; D is tentatively TRBD1 or TRBD2 (6 bases each). This receptor was obtained from an adult in good health. DNA of the CDR3: TGTGCCAGCAGTGAAAGTGTCAGGGGAGGAGAGACCCAGTACTTC. Translation: CASSESVRGGETQYF.